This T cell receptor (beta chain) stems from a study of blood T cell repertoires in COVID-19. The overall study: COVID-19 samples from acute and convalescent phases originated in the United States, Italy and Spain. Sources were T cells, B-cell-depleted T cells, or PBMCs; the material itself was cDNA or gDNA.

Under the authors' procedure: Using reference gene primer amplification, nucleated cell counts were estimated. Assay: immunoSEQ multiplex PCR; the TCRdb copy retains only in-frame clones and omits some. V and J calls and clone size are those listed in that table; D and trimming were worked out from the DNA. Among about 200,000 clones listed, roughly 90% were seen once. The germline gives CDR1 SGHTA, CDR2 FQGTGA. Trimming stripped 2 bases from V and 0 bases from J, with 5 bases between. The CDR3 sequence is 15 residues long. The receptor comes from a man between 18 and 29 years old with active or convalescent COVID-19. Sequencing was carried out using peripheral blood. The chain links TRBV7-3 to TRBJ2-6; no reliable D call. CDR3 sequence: CASSLGHSGANVLTF. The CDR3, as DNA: TGTGCCAGCAGCTTAGGCCACTCTGGGGCCAACGTCCTGACTTTC.